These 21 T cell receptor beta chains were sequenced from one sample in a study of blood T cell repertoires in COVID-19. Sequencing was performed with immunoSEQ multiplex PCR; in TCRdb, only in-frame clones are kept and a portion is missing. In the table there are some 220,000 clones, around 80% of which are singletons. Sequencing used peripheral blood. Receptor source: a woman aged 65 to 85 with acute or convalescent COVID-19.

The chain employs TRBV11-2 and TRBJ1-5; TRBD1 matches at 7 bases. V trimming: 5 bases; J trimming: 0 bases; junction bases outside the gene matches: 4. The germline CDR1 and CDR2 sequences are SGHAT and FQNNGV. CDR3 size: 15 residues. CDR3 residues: CASSPGQYSNQPQHF. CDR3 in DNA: TGTGCCAGCAGCCCGGGACAGTATAGCAATCAGCCCCAGCATTTT.

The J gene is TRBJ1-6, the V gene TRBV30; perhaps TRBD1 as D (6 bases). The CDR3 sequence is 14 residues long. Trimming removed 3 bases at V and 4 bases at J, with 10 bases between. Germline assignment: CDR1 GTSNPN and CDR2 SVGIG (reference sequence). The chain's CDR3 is CAWRVDRYNSPLHF. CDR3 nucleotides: TGTGCCTGGAGGGTAGACAGGTATAATTCACCCCTCCACTTT. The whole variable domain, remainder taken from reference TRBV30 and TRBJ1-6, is SQTIHQWPATLVQPVGSPLSLECTVEGTSNPNLYWYRQAAGRGLQLLFYSVGIGQISSEVPQNLSASRPQDRQFILSSKKLLLSDSGFYLCAWRVDRYNSPLHFGNGTRLTVT.

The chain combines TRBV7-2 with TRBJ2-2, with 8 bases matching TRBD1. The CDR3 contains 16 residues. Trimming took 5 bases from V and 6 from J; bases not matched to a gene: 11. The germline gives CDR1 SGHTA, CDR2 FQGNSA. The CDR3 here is CASSPSLDREAGELFF. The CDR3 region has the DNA TGTGCCAGCAGCCCCTCTCTGGACAGGGAAGCCGGGGAGCTGTTTTTT. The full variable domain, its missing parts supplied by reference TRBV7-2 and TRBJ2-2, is GAGVSQSPSNKVTEKGKDVELRCDPISGHTALYWYRQSLGQGLEFLIYFQGNSAPDKSGLPSDRFSAERTGGSVSTLTIQRTQQEDSAVYLCASSPSLDREAGELFFGEGSRLTVL.

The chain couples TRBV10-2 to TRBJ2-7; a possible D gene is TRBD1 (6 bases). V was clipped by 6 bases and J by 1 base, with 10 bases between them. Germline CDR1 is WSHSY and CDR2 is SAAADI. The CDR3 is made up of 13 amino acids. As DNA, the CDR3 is TGCGCCAGCAGCCTGGACAGATCCTACGAGCAGTACTTC. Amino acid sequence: CASSLDRSYEQYF.

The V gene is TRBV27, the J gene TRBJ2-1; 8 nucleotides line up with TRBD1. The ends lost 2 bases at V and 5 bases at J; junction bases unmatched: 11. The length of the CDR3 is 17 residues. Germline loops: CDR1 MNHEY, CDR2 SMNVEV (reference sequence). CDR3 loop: CASSLGVPGQVNNEQFF. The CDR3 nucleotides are TGTGCCAGCAGTTTAGGAGTTCCGGGACAGGTAAACAATGAGCAGTTCTTC.

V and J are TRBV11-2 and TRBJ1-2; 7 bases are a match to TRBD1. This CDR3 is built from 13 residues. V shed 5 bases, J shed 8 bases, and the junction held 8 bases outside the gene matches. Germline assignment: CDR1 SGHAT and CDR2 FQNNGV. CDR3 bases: TGTGCCAGCAGCAGCAGACAGGGAGTCGGCTACACCTTC. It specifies CASSSRQGVGYTF.

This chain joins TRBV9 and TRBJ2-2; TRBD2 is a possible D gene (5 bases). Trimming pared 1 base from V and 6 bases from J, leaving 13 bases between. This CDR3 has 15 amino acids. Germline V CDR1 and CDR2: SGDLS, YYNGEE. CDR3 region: CASSVSREWAGELFF. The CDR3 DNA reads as TGTGCCAGCAGCGTATCCCGGGAATGGGCCGGGGAGCTGTTTTTT. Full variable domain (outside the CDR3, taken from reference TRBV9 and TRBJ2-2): DSGVTQTPKHLITATGQRVTLRCSPRSGDLSVYWYQQSLDQGLQFLIQYYNGEERAKGNILERFSAQQFPDLHSELNLSSLELGDSALYFCASSVSREWAGELFFGEGSRLTVL.

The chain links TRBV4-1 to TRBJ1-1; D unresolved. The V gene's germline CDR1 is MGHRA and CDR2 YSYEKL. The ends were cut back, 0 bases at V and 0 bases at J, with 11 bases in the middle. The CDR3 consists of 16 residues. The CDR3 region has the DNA TGCGCCAGCAGCCAAGATGCGTACCAATTGAACACTGAAGCTTTCTTT. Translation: CASSQDAYQLNTEAFF.

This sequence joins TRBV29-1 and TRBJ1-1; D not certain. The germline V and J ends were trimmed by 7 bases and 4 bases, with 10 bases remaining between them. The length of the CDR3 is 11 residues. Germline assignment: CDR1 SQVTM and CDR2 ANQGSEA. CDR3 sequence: CSAVQSTEAFF. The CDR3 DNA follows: TGCAGCGCCGTACAAAGCACTGAAGCTTTCTTT.

The CDR3 spells CASSSPSGDLETQYF. In nucleotides, the CDR3 is TGTGCCAGCAGTTCCCCTAGCGGGGATCTAGAGACCCAGTACTTC. The chain employs TRBV6-5 and TRBJ2-5, with 9 bases that match TRBD2. This CDR3 contains 15 residues. CDR1 MNHEY and CDR2 SVGAGI come from the germline V gene. The V gene end was trimmed by 4 bases and the J gene end by 4 bases; junction bases not matched to a gene: 7.

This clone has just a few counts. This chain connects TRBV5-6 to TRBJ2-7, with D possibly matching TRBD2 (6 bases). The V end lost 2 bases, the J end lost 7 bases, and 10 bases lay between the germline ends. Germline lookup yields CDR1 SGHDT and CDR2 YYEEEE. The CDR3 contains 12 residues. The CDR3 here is CASSLVAGEQYF. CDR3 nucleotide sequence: TGTGCCAGCAGCTTAGTTGCGGGAGAGCAGTACTTC.

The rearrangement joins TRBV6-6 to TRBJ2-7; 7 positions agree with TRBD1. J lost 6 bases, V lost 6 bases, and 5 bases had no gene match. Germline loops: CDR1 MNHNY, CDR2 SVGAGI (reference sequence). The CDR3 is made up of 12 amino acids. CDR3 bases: TGTGCCAGCAGATCCGACAGGGCCGAGCAGTACTTC. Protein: CASRSDRAEQYF.

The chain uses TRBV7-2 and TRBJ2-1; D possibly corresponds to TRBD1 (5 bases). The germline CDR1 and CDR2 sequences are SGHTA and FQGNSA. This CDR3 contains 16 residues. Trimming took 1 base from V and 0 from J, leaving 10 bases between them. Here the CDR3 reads CASSLEGRGSYNEQFF. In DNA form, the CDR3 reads TGTGCCAGCAGCTTAGAGGGTAGGGGCTCCTACAATGAGCAGTTCTTC.

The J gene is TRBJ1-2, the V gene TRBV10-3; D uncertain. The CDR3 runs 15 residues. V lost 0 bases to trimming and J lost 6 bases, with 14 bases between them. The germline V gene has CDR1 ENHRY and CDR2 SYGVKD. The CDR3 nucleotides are TGTGCCATCAGTGAGTCGATCCGCCAGGCCCATGGCTACACCTTC. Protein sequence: CAISESIRQAHGYTF.

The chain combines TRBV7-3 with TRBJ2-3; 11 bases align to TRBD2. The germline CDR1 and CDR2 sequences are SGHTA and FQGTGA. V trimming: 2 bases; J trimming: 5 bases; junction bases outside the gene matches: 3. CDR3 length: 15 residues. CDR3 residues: CASSLGGTSGDTQYF. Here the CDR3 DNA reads TGTGCCAGCAGCTTAGGTGGGACTAGCGGAGATACGCAGTATTTT.

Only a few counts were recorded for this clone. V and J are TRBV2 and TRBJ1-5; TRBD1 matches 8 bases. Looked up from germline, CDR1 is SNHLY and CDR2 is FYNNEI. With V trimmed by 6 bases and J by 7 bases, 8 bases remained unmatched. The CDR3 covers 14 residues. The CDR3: CASRDRVSQQPQHF. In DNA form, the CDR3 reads TGTGCCAGCAGGGACAGGGTGTCTCAACAGCCCCAGCATTTT.

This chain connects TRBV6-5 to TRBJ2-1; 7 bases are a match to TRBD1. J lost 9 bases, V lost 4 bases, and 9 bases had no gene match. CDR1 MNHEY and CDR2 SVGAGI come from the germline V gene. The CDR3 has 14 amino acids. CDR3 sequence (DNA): TGTGCCAGCAGTTCATTGACAGGGAGCGTTGAGCAGTTCTTC. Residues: CASSSLTGSVEQFF.

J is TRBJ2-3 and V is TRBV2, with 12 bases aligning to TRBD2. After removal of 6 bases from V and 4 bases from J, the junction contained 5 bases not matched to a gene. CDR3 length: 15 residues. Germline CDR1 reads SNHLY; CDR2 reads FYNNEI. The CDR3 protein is CASRRLAGVPDTQYF. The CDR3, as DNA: TGTGCCAGCAGGCGACTAGCGGGGGTCCCAGATACGCAGTATTTT.

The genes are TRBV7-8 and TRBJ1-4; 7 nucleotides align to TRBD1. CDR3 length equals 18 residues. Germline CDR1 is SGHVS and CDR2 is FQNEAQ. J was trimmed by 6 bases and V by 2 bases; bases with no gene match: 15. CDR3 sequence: CASSLKRPVGRGDEKLFF. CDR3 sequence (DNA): TGTGCCAGCAGCTTAAAGCGGCCGGTAGGCAGGGGGGATGAAAAACTGTTTTTT.

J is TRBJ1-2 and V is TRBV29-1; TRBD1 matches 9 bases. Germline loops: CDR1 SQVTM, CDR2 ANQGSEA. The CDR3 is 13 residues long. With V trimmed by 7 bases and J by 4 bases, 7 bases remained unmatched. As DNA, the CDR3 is TGCAGCGGATGGGACAGGGTCTGCTATGGCTACACCTTC. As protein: CSGWDRVCYGYTF.

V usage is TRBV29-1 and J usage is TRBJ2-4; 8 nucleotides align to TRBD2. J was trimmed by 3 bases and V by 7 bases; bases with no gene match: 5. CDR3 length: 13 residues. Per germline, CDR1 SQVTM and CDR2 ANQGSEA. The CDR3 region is CSARGGGKNIQYF. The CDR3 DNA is TGCAGCGCCCGGGGGGGTGGCAAAAACATTCAGTACTTC.